This T cell receptor (beta chain) was recorded in a study of blood T cell repertoires in COVID-19. Looking at the study overall: Sample material is recorded as cDNA or gDNA derived from T cells, B-cell-depleted T cells, or PBMCs.

The germline CDR1 and CDR2 sequences are SGHRS and YFSETQ. The CDR3 spans 16 residues. The V gene lost 2 bases and the J gene lost 1 base, with 10 bases spanning the gap. The authors' processing: Researchers report that nucleated cell counts were estimated from reference gene primer amplification. The table came from immunoSEQ multiplex PCR; TCRdb's copy has only in-frame clones and leaves some out. V and J calls and clone size are given by that table; D and trimming were obtained from the DNA. The sample contains under 200,000 clones, around 85% of which appear only once. This TCR was sampled from a woman older than 75 with acute or convalescent COVID-19. The sample was peripheral blood. The chain employs TRBV5-1 and TRBJ2-6; D is unclear. In nucleotides, the CDR3 is TGCGCCAGCAGCTTATTTGGAGCTTCTGGGGCCAACGTCCTGACTTTC. It codes for CASSLFGASGANVLTF. Combining the CDR3 with reference TRBV5-1 and TRBJ2-6 gives the whole variable domain KAGVTQTPRYLIKTRGQQVTLSCSPISGHRSVSWYQQTPGQGLQFLFEYFSETQRNKGNFPGRFSGRQFSNSRSEMNVSTLELGDSALYLCASSLFGASGANVLTFGAGSRLTVL.